This passage covers 18 T cell receptor beta chains from one sample sequenced in a study of control samples from healthy donors and cancer patients. Data came from immunoSEQ multiplex PCR; TCRdb stores just in-frame clones and leaves some out. This table has about 160,000 clones, roughly 94% appearing once. Sample: PBMCs. These receptors all stem from a man between 60 and 75 years old with colorectal cancer.

J is TRBJ1-3 and V is TRBV5-1, with D hard to call. Trimming pared 0 bases from V and 0 bases from J, leaving 7 bases between. Germline-derived CDR1 and CDR2 are SGHRS and YFSETQ. The CDR3 covers 15 residues. Here the CDR3 reads CASSLGGFSGNTIYF. CDR3 nucleotide sequence: TGCGCCAGCAGCTTGGGCGGTTTCTCTGGAAACACCATATATTTT.

J is TRBJ1-6 and V is TRBV30; D is undetermined. The CDR3 is 12 residues long. V lost 3 bases, J lost 9 bases, and 9 bases lay in between. CDR1 GTSNPN and CDR2 SVGIG come from the germline V gene (reference sequence). Written as DNA, the CDR3 is TGTGCCTGGAGCGGTACAAGTTCACCCCTCCACTTT. The encoded protein is CAWSGTSSPLHF.

The chain couples TRBV10-1 to TRBJ1-2, with unresolved D. Between the trimmed V and J ends, which lost 6 bases and 8 bases, there was a span of 22 bases. Germline CDR1 reads WNHNN; CDR2 reads SYGVQD (reference sequence). This CDR3 region has 15 residues. The CDR3 region is CASSLSTDGFGGYTF. CDR3 nucleotides: TGCGCCAGCAGCCTTTCCACGGACGGTTTCGGGGGCTACACCTTC.

The J gene is TRBJ2-5, the V gene TRBV24-1; TRBD1 agrees at 11 bases. Trimming took 4 bases from V and 5 from J; bases not matched to a gene: 8. Germline V CDR1 and CDR2: KGHDR, SFDVKD. The CDR3 runs to 16 residues. CDR3 protein: CATSDIGQGAGETQYF. The CDR3 coding sequence is TGTGCCACCAGTGACATCGGACAGGGGGCGGGGGAGACCCAGTACTTC.

The chain combines TRBV5-1 with TRBJ2-1, with D possibly being TRBD1 or TRBD2 (5 bases each). The germline V gene has CDR1 SGHRS and CDR2 YFSETQ. The CDR3 runs 15 residues. The ends were cut back, 4 bases at V and 7 bases at J, with 18 bases in the middle. Here the CDR3 reads CASSPGTPAGNEQFF. CDR3 sequence (DNA): TGCGCCAGCAGCCCGGGGACCCCCGCGGGTAATGAGCAGTTCTTC.

The rearrangement links TRBV5-1 to TRBJ1-1; D perhaps matches TRBD1 (5 bases). The CDR3 is 14 residues long. V lost 0 bases, J lost 1 base, and 7 bases lay in between. Germline values: CDR1 SGHRS, CDR2 YFSETQ. The CDR3 nucleotides are TGCGCCAGCAGCTTGGAGGGGAAGAACACTGAAGCTTTCTTT. Translated, it gives CASSLEGKNTEAFF.

The V gene is TRBV3-1 (or the pseudogene TRBV3-2), the J gene TRBJ2-5; 11 nucleotides line up with TRBD2. This CDR3 contains 15 residues. The germline V gene encodes CDR1 LGHDT and CDR2 YNNKEL (reference sequence). Losses at the gene ends were 4 bases for V and 5 bases for J; bases not matched to a gene: 6. The CDR3 DNA is TGTGCCAGCAGCCTCCTAGCGGGGGGCGGGGAGACCCAGTACTTC. This gives the protein CASSLLAGGGETQYF.

This clone was detected only once. The rearrangement uses TRBV30 and TRBJ1-1; 11 bases are a match to TRBD1. Germline lookup yields CDR1 GTSNPN and CDR2 SVGIG (reference sequence). The trim removed 4 bases at V and 5 bases at J, leaving 9 bases unmatched. This CDR3 is built from 15 residues. This CDR3 is CAWIIRDRGDTEAFF. The CDR3 DNA follows: TGTGCCTGGATCATCCGGGACAGGGGGGATACTGAAGCTTTCTTT. Full variable domain (remainder filled in from reference TRBV30 and TRBJ1-1): SQTIHQWPATLVQPVGSPLSLECTVEGTSNPNLYWYRQAAGRGLQLLFYSVGIGQISSEVPQNLSASRPQDRQFILSSKKLLLSDSGFYLCAWIIRDRGDTEAFFGQGTRLTVV.

The V gene is TRBV7-9, the J gene TRBJ1-3; D remains unclear. Trimming took 3 bases from V and 0 from J, leaving 9 bases between them. The CDR3 is 15 amino acids. CDR1 is SEHNR and CDR2 is FQNEAQ in the germline V gene (reference sequence). CDR3 sequence (DNA): TGTGCCAGCAGCTTCTCGGACTTCTCTGGAAACACCATATATTTT. This sequence encodes CASSFSDFSGNTIYF.

This chain connects TRBV18 to TRBJ1-1; 8 nucleotides agree with TRBD1. V trimming: 3 bases; J trimming: 5 bases; junction bases outside the gene matches: 5. Per germline, CDR1 KGHSH and CDR2 LQKENI. The CDR3 is made up of 14 amino acids. The CDR3: CASSPDREMTEAFF. Here the CDR3 DNA reads TGTGCCAGCTCACCGGACAGGGAGATGACTGAAGCTTTCTTT. Based on the CDR3 plus reference TRBV18 and TRBJ1-1, the full variable domain is NAGVMQNPRHLVRRRGQEARLRCSPMKGHSHVYWYRQLPEEGLKFMVYLQKENIIDESGMPKERFSAEFPKEGPSILRIQQVVRGDSAAYFCASSPDREMTEAFFGQGTRLTVV.

The CDR3 loop is CALSGPGNEKLFF. The CDR3 region has the DNA TGTGCCCTGTCGGGCCCCGGTAATGAAAAACTGTTTTTT. V is TRBV2 and J is TRBJ1-4; D remains ambiguous. Between the trimmed V and J ends, which lost 11 bases and 4 bases, there was a span of 14 bases. There are 13 residues in the CDR3. CDR1 and CDR2 (germline): SNHLY, FYNNEI.

This chain joins TRBV4-1 and TRBJ1-5; D not certain. V was cut by 0 bases and J by 6 bases, with 21 bases left in between. The CDR3 extends over 18 amino acids. Looked up from germline, CDR1 is MGHRA and CDR2 is YSYEKL. This CDR3 reads CASSQDPGGARVGQPQHF. The CDR3 DNA is TGCGCCAGCAGCCAAGATCCGGGCGGTGCGAGGGTGGGTCAGCCCCAGCATTTT.

This chain uses TRBV5-1 with TRBJ2-3, with 9 positions matching TRBD1. J gave up 2 bases and V 0 bases, and 1 base lay outside the gene matches. The V gene's germline CDR1 is SGHRS and CDR2 YFSETQ. The CDR3 has 15 residues. CDR3 amino acids: CASSLGDRDTDTQYF. As DNA, the CDR3 is TGCGCCAGCAGCTTGGGGGACAGGGACACAGATACGCAGTATTTT.

The chain recombines TRBV6-1 with TRBJ1-5; D uncertain. Trimming pared 1 base from V and 4 bases from J, leaving 5 bases between. Germline CDR1 and CDR2: MNHNS and SASEGT. This CDR3 contains 13 residues. CDR3 amino acids: CASSEVRNQPQHF. DNA of the CDR3: TGTGCCAGCAGTGAAGTAAGGAATCAGCCCCAGCATTTT.

The genes are TRBV19 and TRBJ1-6; D call uncertain. V was shortened by 8 bases and J by 7 bases, with 15 bases between the two germline ends. The CDR3 covers 14 residues. The germline V gene has CDR1 LNHDA and CDR2 SQIVND (reference sequence). The CDR3, as DNA: TGTGCCAGTTCCAGTGGCAGTAGAAATTCACCCCTCCACTTT. This codes for CASSSGSRNSPLHF.

The rearrangement joins TRBV5-1 to TRBJ1-4, with TRBD1 identical over 11 bases. CDR1 and CDR2 from the germline V gene are SGHRS and YFSETQ. Trimming took 3 bases from V and 6 from J; bases not matched to a gene: 1. The CDR3 totals 14 residues. CDR3 residues: CASSSGQGDEKLFF. CDR3 nucleotides: TGCGCCAGCAGCTCGGGACAGGGGGATGAAAAACTGTTTTTT.

The chain links TRBV29-1 to TRBJ2-7, with 8 bases matching TRBD1. The CDR3 spans 13 residues. Trimming removed 6 bases from V and 2 bases from J; junction bases left unmatched: 6. Germline V gene data show CDR1 as SQVTM and CDR2 as ANQGSEA. CDR3 DNA: TGCAGCGTCAGACAGGGGTCAGCCTACGAGCAGTACTTC. Protein: CSVRQGSAYEQYF.

This rearrangement joins TRBV24-1 to TRBJ2-7; the D is unclear. The CDR3 loop spans 16 amino acids. V lost 2 bases, J lost 0 bases, and 13 bases lay in between. CDR1 KGHDR and CDR2 SFDVKD come from the germline V gene. The CDR3 DNA follows: TGTGCCACCAGTGATTATAGAACTCCTAGCTCCTACGAGCAGTACTTC. Its translation: CATSDYRTPSSYEQYF.